Included here is one T cell receptor (beta chain) sequence, with context. The data were obtained in a study of blood T cell repertoires in COVID-19. About the research overall: Acute and convalescent COVID-19 samples came from the United States, Italy and Spain. PBMCs, B-cell-depleted T cells, or T cells provided the cDNA or gDNA that made up the material.

Seattle-derived patients entered the study during active infection and were followed longitudinally. Original processing notes: From reference gene primer amplification, estimates of nucleated cell counts were derived. Libraries were prepared by immunoSEQ multiplex PCR; TCRdb keeps only in-frame clonotypes and omits some of them. Clone size and the V and J calls come from that table; the DNA yielded D and trimming. The repertoire has about 370,000 clones, roughly 90% of them found once; the top ten carry 2.5% to 3.5%. This TCR was sampled from a woman aged 25 to 45 with COVID-19, enrolled during active disease. The sample comprised peripheral blood.

This chain's CDR3 is CASSGGLAGVGELFF. CDR3 coding DNA: TGTGCCAGCAGCGGGGGACTAGCGGGAGTCGGGGAGCTGTTTTTT. V usage is TRBV9 and J usage is TRBJ2-2; 14 bases are a match to TRBD2. Trimming at V came to 3 bases and at J to 7 bases, leaving 2 bases not matched to a gene. The CDR3 has 15 amino acids. CDR1 is SGDLS and CDR2 is YYNGEE in the germline V gene.